This TCR beta chain was sequenced during a study of blood T cells in healthy people across ages. Study results and limitations: TCR beta diversity, measured per million T cells, fell in a roughly linear way with age. Greater diversity and more naive CD4+ cells were seen in long-lived donors than in aged donors.

Combining a sample-barcoded 5' primer with a J-beta primer mix, a second PCR ran for 7 to 11 cycles. The authors tagged each cDNA molecule using a template-switch adaptor with 12 random nucleotides. MiXCR, run by TCRdb on the 5' RACE reads, gives a single entry per CDR3 protein. The profile shows roughly 830,000 distinct CDR3 sequences, 62% of them singletons. This clonotype was seen a few times. The antigen is not known. Each donor had roughly 10 milliliters of peripheral blood drawn. Germline V gene sequence: CDR1 LGHNA, CDR2 YSLEER. Trimming removed 0 bases at V and 6 bases at J, with 14 bases between. This CDR3 has 16 amino acids.

The TCR comes from a man in his thirties or forties in good health. The sequenced sample was blood. The chain carries TRBV4-3 and TRBJ2-2, with D possibly being TRBD1 or TRBD2 (6 bases each). The CDR3 protein is CASSQEGGRVPGELFF. The CDR3 bases are TGCGCCAGCAGCCAAGAGGGGGGCAGGGTGCCCGGGGAGCTGTTTTTT.